The 11 T cell receptor beta chains below were found in one sample sequenced in a study of blood T cell repertoires in COVID-19. TCRdb's table, derived via immunoSEQ multiplex PCR, lists solely in-frame clones and lacks some. The table includes over 200,000 clones, around 90% detected once. Sequenced sample: peripheral blood. Every receptor here comes from a man younger than 35 with active or convalescent COVID-19.

The rearrangement joins TRBV3-1 (or the pseudogene TRBV3-2) to TRBJ2-7; D is unclear. In germline, CDR1 is LGHDT, CDR2 YNNKEL (reference sequence). The ends were cut back, 1 base at V and 4 bases at J, with 20 bases in the middle. This CDR3 comprises 17 residues. The CDR3 bases are TGTGCCAGCAGCCAAGTGTCGTCCCCAGCGTTCGGGTACGAGCAGTACTTC. Translation gives CASSQVSSPAFGYEQYF.

The chain employs TRBV7-2 and TRBJ1-4; tentative D call: TRBD1 (6 bases). There are 16 residues in the CDR3. Per the germline V gene, CDR1 is SGHTA and CDR2 is FQGNSA. V lost 5 bases and J lost 5, with 18 bases in between. The CDR3 loop reads CASSRRTGTGNEKLFF. The CDR3 coding sequence is TGTGCCAGCAGCCGGCGTACAGGGACGGGGAATGAAAAACTGTTTTTT.

V is TRBV28 and J is TRBJ2-3; TRBD2 matches 16 bases. This CDR3 has 21 amino acids. V lost 5 bases, J lost 8 bases, and 22 bases stayed unmatched. Germline values: CDR1 MDHEN, CDR2 SYDVKM. CDR3 sequence (DNA): TGTGCCAGCAGTCGCATACGGGGACTAGCGGGAGGGCCTTTCAGAGGCGGTACGCAGTATTTT. Translation gives CASSRIRGLAGGPFRGGTQYF.

V usage is TRBV7-2 and J usage is TRBJ1-2; 8 bases agree with TRBD1. CDR3 length equals 17 residues. V gave up 1 base and J gave up 7 bases; unmatched junction bases: 14. Germline values: CDR1 SGHTA, CDR2 FQGNSA. CDR3 bases: TGTGCCAGCAGCTTAGGGGTCTTGCAGGGGGCGGGGTCTGGCTACACCTTC. Protein sequence: CASSLGVLQGAGSGYTF.

V usage is TRBV5-1 and J usage is TRBJ2-3; TRBD1 matches 10 bases. Germline values: CDR1 SGHRS, CDR2 YFSETQ. The CDR3 has 15 residues. The J segment lost 1 base and the V segment lost 3 bases, leaving 2 bases of the junction unmatched. Here the CDR3 DNA reads TGCGCCAGCAGCTCCGGGACAGGGGGCACAGATACGCAGTATTTT. Protein sequence: CASSSGTGGTDTQYF.

The chain employs TRBV10-2 and TRBJ2-1; no definite D call. The germline gives CDR1 WSHSY, CDR2 SAAADI. The CDR3 runs 14 residues. Trimming shortened V by 3 bases and J by 0 bases, and 6 bases separated the two germline ends. The CDR3 protein is CASSEAHSYNEQFF. The DNA of the CDR3 is TGCGCCAGCAGTGAAGCCCACTCCTACAATGAGCAGTTCTTC.

This clone was seen only once. This rearrangement joins TRBV5-1 to TRBJ2-3; 9 nucleotides align to TRBD1. Germline CDR1 SGHRS, CDR2 YFSETQ. The V segment lost 3 bases and the J segment 8 bases; nucleotides outside the gene matches: 1. This CDR3 has 12 amino acids. The CDR3 DNA is TGCGCCAGCAGCTCACAGGGGGCTACGCAGTATTTT. Amino acids: CASSSQGATQYF.

This chain connects TRBV6-1 to TRBJ1-3, with D possibly TRBD1 on 5 matching bases. Germline CDR1 is MNHNS and CDR2 is SASEGT. The CDR3 consists of 14 residues. Trimming cost V 3 bases and J 7 bases, with 13 bases left between them. The CDR3 DNA reads TGTGCCAGCAGTGAGCTCGGGACTCTTAACACCATATATTTT. Translation gives CASSELGTLNTIYF.

The gene calls are TRBV7-2 and TRBJ2-5, with D possibly TRBD1 on 5 matching bases. Per germline, CDR1 SGHTA and CDR2 FQGNSA. The V end lost 4 bases, the J end lost 0 bases, and 18 bases lay between the germline ends. The length of the CDR3 is 17 residues. The CDR3 spells CASSWLGLSWYQETQYF. The DNA of the CDR3 is TGTGCCAGCAGCTGGCTGGGGCTATCTTGGTACCAAGAGACCCAGTACTTC.

V is TRBV30 and J is TRBJ2-5, with a possible D match to TRBD1 (6 bases). Germline values: CDR1 GTSNPN, CDR2 SVGIG (reference sequence). The CDR3 has 13 amino acids. Trimming removed 6 bases at V and 0 bases at J, with 11 bases between. CDR3 nucleotide sequence: TGTGCCTGTTTGGGGGCCAACCAAGAGACCCAGTACTTC. Residues: CACLGANQETQYF.

The rearrangement links TRBV3-1 (or the pseudogene TRBV3-2) to TRBJ2-3; the D is unclear. Trimming cost V 0 bases and J 2 bases, with 15 bases left between them. The CDR3 contains 17 residues. The germline CDR1 and CDR2 sequences are LGHDT and YNNKEL (reference sequence). The CDR3 loop is CASSQDTAVSHTDTQYF. CDR3 sequence (DNA): TGTGCCAGCAGCCAAGATACCGCGGTCAGTCACACAGATACGCAGTATTTT.